What follows are 6 T cell receptor beta chains derived from one specimen sequenced in a study of blood T cell repertoires in COVID-19. Method: immunoSEQ multiplex PCR; TCRdb's copy keeps in-frame clones and lacks some. The sample lists 200,000 to 250,000 clones, roughly 80% seen once, with around 7% in the top ten. The specimen was peripheral blood. The receptors derive from a woman in her fifties or sixties with acute or convalescent COVID-19.

This clone was counted many times. The chain employs TRBV6-4 and TRBJ1-5; possibly TRBD1 for D (6 bases). The ends were cut back, 11 bases at V and 4 bases at J, with 18 bases in the middle. The CDR3 runs 14 residues. The germline V gene has CDR1 MRHNA and CDR2 SNTAGT. The CDR3 is CASLPGTRNQPQHF. In DNA form, the CDR3 reads TGTGCCTCCCTTCCCGGGACACGGAATCAGCCCCAGCATTTT.

This rearrangement joins TRBV4-1 to TRBJ1-4, with D possibly matching TRBD1 (6 bases). Germline CDR1 and CDR2: MGHRA and YSYEKL. V was pared by 0 bases and J by 0 bases, with 17 bases between. CDR3 length: 19 residues. In nucleotides, the CDR3 is TGCGCCAGCAGCCAAGATTCTCAGGGGTCACAAGCAACTAATGAAAAACTGTTTTTT. Amino acid sequence: CASSQDSQGSQATNEKLFF.

CDR3 DNA: TGTGCCAGCATACCGGGAGGTTCGGATGAGCAGTTCTTC. It codes for CASIPGGSDEQFF. V and J are TRBV5-4 and TRBJ2-1; 7 bases align to TRBD2. Unmatched junction bases numbered 8, after V lost 6 bases and J lost 8 bases. CDR1 SGHNT and CDR2 YYREEE come from the germline V gene (reference sequence). The CDR3 contains 13 residues.

This clone was seen only a few times. V usage is TRBV2 and J usage is TRBJ2-1; 10 nucleotides agree with TRBD2. The CDR3 is 14 residues long. Germline CDR1 is SNHLY and CDR2 is FYNNEI. The J segment lost 12 bases and the V segment lost 7 bases, leaving 12 bases of the junction unmatched. CDR3 sequence (DNA): TGTGCCAGCACTAAAGCGGGAGGGATTGGGGGGCAGTTCTTC. As protein: CASTKAGGIGGQFF.

V gene TRBV2 combines with J gene TRBJ2-1, with 12 bases aligning to TRBD2. Germline V gives CDR1 SNHLY, CDR2 FYNNEI. The CDR3 is made up of 14 amino acids. The J segment lost 9 bases and the V segment lost 4 bases, leaving 4 bases of the junction unmatched. CDR3 DNA sequence: TGTGCCAGCAGTGCTAGCGGGGGGGGCGTTGAGCAGTTCTTC. Translated: CASSASGGGVEQFF.

The chain joins TRBV24-1 to TRBJ2-2; 8 bases agree with TRBD2. Germline loops: CDR1 KGHDR, CDR2 SFDVKD. The CDR3 length is 16 residues. V was clipped by 5 bases and J by 5 bases; unmatched bases: 9. The CDR3 spells CATSVPSGSETGELFF. CDR3 nucleotides: TGTGCCACCAGTGTCCCCAGCGGGAGTGAAACCGGGGAGCTGTTTTTT.